These T cell receptor beta chains were read from a single sample in a study of OX40 agonist ivuxolimab in advanced cancers. The method was immunoSEQ multiplex PCR; TCRdb's version includes in-frame clones alone and lacks a portion of them. The table has approximately 60,000 clones, 65% to 80% seen once; the top ten hold roughly 6.3%. The specimen was CD4+ or CD8+ T cells sorted from blood, collected in a trial of the OX40 agonist ivuxolimab. The receptors were sampled from an adult with an advanced solid tumor such as melanoma, head and neck, liver or kidney cancer. CDR3s include the opening cysteine and the closing phenylalanine or tryptophan. Fields, in order: CDR3 DNA, CDR3 protein, J gene, D gene, CDR3 length, V gene, clone size. D genes are given only for firm matches. For some rows the clone size is stated as once, few or many, or as a class when expanded; others skip it.

cdr3_nt: TGTGCCAGCAGCCCCCCGGGCGCTAGCGGCACAGATACGCAGTATTTT
cdr3_aa: CASSPPGASGTDTQYF
j_call: TRBJ2-3
d_call: .
cdr3_length: 16
v_call: TRBV5-4
clone_size: few

cdr3_nt: TGTGCCAGCTCACCCTCGGATGAGCAGTTCTTC
cdr3_aa: CASSPSDEQFF
j_call: TRBJ2-1
d_call: .
cdr3_length: 11
v_call: TRBV18
clone_size: .

cdr3_nt: TGTGCCAGCAGCACCCCGGGACCCCCGGGGAACACTGAAGCTTTCTTT
cdr3_aa: CASSTPGPPGNTEAFF
j_call: TRBJ1-1
d_call: .
cdr3_length: 16
v_call: TRBV27
clone_size: .

cdr3_nt: TGCGCCAGCAGCCAAGGGCACAGTTCTTACGAGCAGTACTTC
cdr3_aa: CASSQGHSSYEQYF
j_call: TRBJ2-7
d_call: .
cdr3_length: 14
v_call: TRBV4-1
clone_size: .

cdr3_nt: TGTGCCAGCAGCCCCTTCGTGCAGGCAGATACGCAGTATTTT
cdr3_aa: CASSPFVQADTQYF
j_call: TRBJ2-3
d_call: .
cdr3_length: 14
v_call: TRBV9
clone_size: .

cdr3_nt: TGCGACCCGGTCGAGCAGTACTTC
cdr3_aa: CDPVEQYF
j_call: TRBJ2-7
d_call: .
cdr3_length: 8
v_call: TRBV10-2
clone_size: .

cdr3_nt: TGCGCCAGCAGCCAAGATAATCAGGCAGATACGCAGTATTTT
cdr3_aa: CASSQDNQADTQYF
j_call: TRBJ2-3
d_call: .
cdr3_length: 14
v_call: TRBV4-1
clone_size: many

cdr3_nt: TGTGCCAGTAGTCAACTAGACTTAAACACCGGGGAGCTGTTTTTT
cdr3_aa: CASSQLDLNTGELFF
j_call: TRBJ2-2
d_call: .
cdr3_length: 15
v_call: TRBV19
clone_size: .

cdr3_nt: TGTGCCAGCAGCTTAGTGGGGTACGGAACCGGGGAGCTGTTTTTT
cdr3_aa: CASSLVGYGTGELFF
j_call: TRBJ2-2
d_call: .
cdr3_length: 15
v_call: TRBV7-6
clone_size: .

cdr3_nt: TGTGCCAGCAGGAGCTGGTTATCCGTCCAAGAGACCCAGTACTTC
cdr3_aa: CASRSWLSVQETQYF
j_call: TRBJ2-5
d_call: .
cdr3_length: 15
v_call: TRBV2
clone_size: .

cdr3_nt: TGTGCCAGCAGTGGGGACCGACGTTATTCACCCCTCCACTTT
cdr3_aa: CASSGDRRYSPLHF
j_call: TRBJ1-6
d_call: .
cdr3_length: 14
v_call: TRBV27
clone_size: .

cdr3_nt: TGTGCCAGCAGCTTGTCGACAGGGGGACTAGGGGAGCAGTTCTTC
cdr3_aa: CASSLSTGGLGEQFF
j_call: TRBJ2-1
d_call: .
cdr3_length: 15
v_call: TRBV7-6
clone_size: few

cdr3_nt: TGTGCCAGCAGCTTAGGCCCCCGTGGTGAGACCCAGTACTTC
cdr3_aa: CASSLGPRGETQYF
j_call: TRBJ2-5
d_call: .
cdr3_length: 14
v_call: TRBV7-2
clone_size: .

cdr3_nt: TGTGCCAGCACTGTCGACAGGGTGAATCAGCCCCAGCATTTT
cdr3_aa: CASTVDRVNQPQHF
j_call: TRBJ1-5
d_call: TRBD1
cdr3_length: 14
v_call: TRBV2
clone_size: medium-sized

cdr3_nt: TGCGCCAGCAGTGAGGCTAGCCCAAACACCGGGGAGCTGTTTTTT
cdr3_aa: CASSEASPNTGELFF
j_call: TRBJ2-2
d_call: .
cdr3_length: 15
v_call: TRBV10-1
clone_size: .

cdr3_nt: TGCGCCAGCGGAACGGACAGGCCGTTTAGGGATGGCTACACCTTC
cdr3_aa: CASGTDRPFRDGYTF
j_call: TRBJ1-2
d_call: TRBD1
cdr3_length: 15
v_call: TRBV5-1
clone_size: .

cdr3_nt: TGCGCCAGCAGCTTAGCGGCCCAGGGGAACACCGGGGAGCTGTTTTTT
cdr3_aa: CASSLAAQGNTGELFF
j_call: TRBJ2-2
d_call: .
cdr3_length: 16
v_call: TRBV5-1
clone_size: .

cdr3_nt: TGTGCCAGCAAATCGACAGGGCCCCAGCCCCAGCATTTT
cdr3_aa: CASKSTGPQPQHF
j_call: TRBJ1-5
d_call: TRBD1
cdr3_length: 13
v_call: TRBV2
clone_size: .

cdr3_nt: TGTGCCAGCAGTGAAGGGACACTAATTGCGAACACCGGGGAGCTGTTTTTT
cdr3_aa: CASSEGTLIANTGELFF
j_call: TRBJ2-2
d_call: .
cdr3_length: 17
v_call: TRBV6-1
clone_size: .

cdr3_nt: TGTGCCATGGGGGACAGGGTATTGAGAGCTAATGAAAAACTGTTTTTT
cdr3_aa: CAMGDRVLRANEKLFF
j_call: TRBJ1-4
d_call: TRBD1
cdr3_length: 16
v_call: TRBV2
clone_size: .

cdr3_nt: TGCAGCGTTGAAGGTCCGGGCCACGAGCAGTACTTC
cdr3_aa: CSVEGPGHEQYF
j_call: TRBJ2-7
d_call: .
cdr3_length: 12
v_call: TRBV29-1
clone_size: .

cdr3_nt: TGTGCCAGCGGTTTCAGGGGGCAGCGCAATCAGCCCCAGCATTTT
cdr3_aa: CASGFRGQRNQPQHF
j_call: TRBJ1-5
d_call: TRBD1
cdr3_length: 15
v_call: TRBV11-3
clone_size: once

cdr3_nt: TGTGCCAGCAGTTTTCTTAATTCACCCCTCCACTTT
cdr3_aa: CASSFLNSPLHF
j_call: TRBJ1-6
d_call: .
cdr3_length: 12
v_call: TRBV27
clone_size: once

cdr3_nt: TGCGCCAGCAGATATTCCGGGACAGGGACCTACGAGCAGTACTTC
cdr3_aa: CASRYSGTGTYEQYF
j_call: TRBJ2-7
d_call: TRBD1
cdr3_length: 15
v_call: TRBV5-1
clone_size: .

cdr3_nt: TGTGCATCATCGATGGGTAGCAATCAGCCCCAGCATTTT
cdr3_aa: CASSMGSNQPQHF
j_call: TRBJ1-5
d_call: .
cdr3_length: 13
v_call: TRBV12-2
clone_size: .

cdr3_nt: TGTGCCAGTCACGGACCAGTGAGGCAGACTCAGCCCCAGCATTTT
cdr3_aa: CASHGPVRQTQPQHF
j_call: TRBJ1-5
d_call: .
cdr3_length: 15
v_call: TRBV19
clone_size: .

cdr3_nt: TGCGCCAGCAGCCAAGAGCTAGCGGGAACCTACGAGCAGTACTTC
cdr3_aa: CASSQELAGTYEQYF
j_call: TRBJ2-7
d_call: TRBD2
cdr3_length: 15
v_call: TRBV4-1
clone_size: .

cdr3_nt: TGCGCCAGCAGCTTGCTGGGAATTGAAAACACCATATATTTT
cdr3_aa: CASSLLGIENTIYF
j_call: TRBJ1-3
d_call: .
cdr3_length: 14
v_call: TRBV5-1
clone_size: .

cdr3_nt: TGTGCCAGCAGCGCCGACAGGGATTCACCCCTCCACTTT
cdr3_aa: CASSADRDSPLHF
j_call: TRBJ1-6
d_call: TRBD1
cdr3_length: 13
v_call: TRBV7-7
clone_size: .

cdr3_nt: TGCGCCAGCAGCACCCCCGTATCGGCGGGCCCAAGCACAGATACGCAGTATTTT
cdr3_aa: CASSTPVSAGPSTDTQYF
j_call: TRBJ2-3
d_call: .
cdr3_length: 18
v_call: TRBV5-1
clone_size: once

cdr3_nt: TGTGCCAGCAGCTTTGGGAACACTGAAGCTTTCTTT
cdr3_aa: CASSFGNTEAFF
j_call: TRBJ1-1
d_call: .
cdr3_length: 12
v_call: TRBV5-4
clone_size: .

cdr3_nt: TGTGCCAGCAGCCCCGGGACAGGTTTTTACATTCAGTACTTC
cdr3_aa: CASSPGTGFYIQYF
j_call: TRBJ2-4
d_call: TRBD1
cdr3_length: 14
v_call: TRBV27
clone_size: .

cdr3_nt: TGTGCCAGCAGCTTGGGGGGGGCGCTAGCGGGAGGTTACAATGAGCAGTTCTTC
cdr3_aa: CASSLGGALAGGYNEQFF
j_call: TRBJ2-1
d_call: TRBD2
cdr3_length: 18
v_call: TRBV5-4
clone_size: .

cdr3_nt: TGTGCCAGCAGTTTTGGGAGGGGTCAAACAGATACGCAGTATTTT
cdr3_aa: CASSFGRGQTDTQYF
j_call: TRBJ2-3
d_call: TRBD2
cdr3_length: 15
v_call: TRBV28
clone_size: .

cdr3_nt: TGTGCCAGCTCACCGAGGACTAGCGGCTACAATGAGCAGTTCTTC
cdr3_aa: CASSPRTSGYNEQFF
j_call: TRBJ2-1
d_call: TRBD2
cdr3_length: 15
v_call: TRBV18
clone_size: .

cdr3_nt: TGTGCCAGCTCACCAGAGGGACAGGGTTCTGGCTACACCTTC
cdr3_aa: CASSPEGQGSGYTF
j_call: TRBJ1-2
d_call: TRBD1
cdr3_length: 14
v_call: TRBV18
clone_size: medium-sized

cdr3_nt: TGTGCCAGCAGCCGGAGGCGACAGGGGGTAACTTATGGCTACACCTTC
cdr3_aa: CASSRRRQGVTYGYTF
j_call: TRBJ1-2
d_call: TRBD1
cdr3_length: 16
v_call: TRBV5-6
clone_size: .

cdr3_nt: TGTGCCAGCTCACCGCTCGGAAGAGGAGGATCAACTAATGAAAAACTGTTTTTT
cdr3_aa: CASSPLGRGGSTNEKLFF
j_call: TRBJ1-4
d_call: .
cdr3_length: 18
v_call: TRBV18
clone_size: .

cdr3_nt: TGCGCCAGCAGCTTTGGGACTAGCGGGAGTGGAGAGACCCAGTACTTC
cdr3_aa: CASSFGTSGSGETQYF
j_call: TRBJ2-5
d_call: TRBD2
cdr3_length: 16
v_call: TRBV5-1
clone_size: .

cdr3_nt: TGCGCCAGCAGCCACGGACTAGCGGGAGGCACAGATACGCAGTATTTT
cdr3_aa: CASSHGLAGGTDTQYF
j_call: TRBJ2-3
d_call: TRBD2
cdr3_length: 16
v_call: TRBV5-1
clone_size: .

cdr3_nt: TGCGCCAGCAGCCAAGAGGGAACAGGAGGGTCGGTAGCGGGAGAAAGAGAGACCCAGTACTTC
cdr3_aa: CASSQEGTGGSVAGERETQYF
j_call: TRBJ2-5
d_call: TRBD2
cdr3_length: 21
v_call: TRBV4-1
clone_size: .

cdr3_nt: TGTGCCTGGTCCCGGGAAACTGGAAACACCATATATTTT
cdr3_aa: CAWSRETGNTIYF
j_call: TRBJ1-3
d_call: .
cdr3_length: 13
v_call: TRBV30
clone_size: .

cdr3_nt: TGTGCCAGCAGCCAGGGACAGGGGCCCTACGAGCAGTACTTC
cdr3_aa: CASSQGQGPYEQYF
j_call: TRBJ2-7
d_call: TRBD1
cdr3_length: 14
v_call: TRBV7-9
clone_size: .

cdr3_nt: TGCGCCAGCAGCTTGGACACGCAAGGAAACACCATATATTTT
cdr3_aa: CASSLDTQGNTIYF
j_call: TRBJ1-3
d_call: .
cdr3_length: 14
v_call: TRBV5-1
clone_size: .

cdr3_nt: TGTGCCAGTAGTTTCCTTCTAGGACGGTCCACCGGGGAGCTGTTTTTT
cdr3_aa: CASSFLLGRSTGELFF
j_call: TRBJ2-2
d_call: .
cdr3_length: 16
v_call: TRBV19
clone_size: .

cdr3_nt: TGTGCCAGCAGCTTACCGAGGTCCCAGACAGGGAAACACTACGAGCAGTACTTC
cdr3_aa: CASSLPRSQTGKHYEQYF
j_call: TRBJ2-7
d_call: TRBD1
cdr3_length: 18
v_call: TRBV11-2
clone_size: .

cdr3_nt: TGTGCCATCAGTGAGGGACAGAACACTGAAGCTTTCTTT
cdr3_aa: CAISEGQNTEAFF
j_call: TRBJ1-1
d_call: .
cdr3_length: 13
v_call: TRBV10-3
clone_size: .

cdr3_nt: TGTGCCAGCAGCCTACAGGGGGGAAATGGCTACACCTTC
cdr3_aa: CASSLQGGNGYTF
j_call: TRBJ1-2
d_call: TRBD1
cdr3_length: 13
v_call: TRBV9
clone_size: .

cdr3_nt: TGTGCCAGCACCTTGGGAGACAGGGCCTCCTACGAGCAGTACTTC
cdr3_aa: CASTLGDRASYEQYF
j_call: TRBJ2-7
d_call: TRBD1
cdr3_length: 15
v_call: TRBV6-1
clone_size: few

cdr3_nt: TGCAGCGTTGAGGGGGGCAGGGGACAGAGGAACACTGAAGCTTTCTTT
cdr3_aa: CSVEGGRGQRNTEAFF
j_call: TRBJ1-1
d_call: TRBD1
cdr3_length: 16
v_call: TRBV29-1
clone_size: .

cdr3_nt: TGTGCCAGCAGCTTAAATTTTCCGGGACTGACTCTAGAGACCCAGTACTTC
cdr3_aa: CASSLNFPGLTLETQYF
j_call: TRBJ2-5
d_call: .
cdr3_length: 17
v_call: TRBV7-8
clone_size: few